This TCR beta chain was retrieved from a study of neoadjuvant anti-PD-1 for oral cavity cancer. Study-wide context: Around day 43, patients without progression received a fourth nivolumab dose before surgery.

These oral cavity squamous cell carcinomas were HPV-negative and locally advanced. The CDR3 spans 15 residues. Germline V CDR1 and CDR2: LNHDA, SQIVND (reference sequence). The ends lost 0 bases at V and 5 bases at J; junction bases unmatched: 5. Generated by immunoSEQ multiplex PCR, the TCRdb table keeps only in-frame clones and is missing some. The sample carries approximately 20,000 clones, under 75% recorded once. The receptor was derived from a person aged 40 to 85 with oral cavity squamous cell carcinoma. The material was PBMCs, obtained before nivolumab (anti-PD-1) treatment. The V gene is TRBV19, the J gene TRBJ1-2, with 8 bases that match TRBD1. The CDR3 nucleotides are TGTGCCAGTAGTATAGACCGGACAGGGAGTTATGGCTACACCTTC. This codes for CASSIDRTGSYGYTF. The variable domain in full, completed from reference TRBV19 and TRBJ1-2, reads DGGITQSPKYLFRKEGQNVTLSCEQNLNHDAMYWYRQDPGQGLRLIYYSQIVNDFQKGDIAEGYSVSREKKESFPLTVTSAQKNPTAFYLCASSIDRTGSYGYTFGSGTRLTVV.